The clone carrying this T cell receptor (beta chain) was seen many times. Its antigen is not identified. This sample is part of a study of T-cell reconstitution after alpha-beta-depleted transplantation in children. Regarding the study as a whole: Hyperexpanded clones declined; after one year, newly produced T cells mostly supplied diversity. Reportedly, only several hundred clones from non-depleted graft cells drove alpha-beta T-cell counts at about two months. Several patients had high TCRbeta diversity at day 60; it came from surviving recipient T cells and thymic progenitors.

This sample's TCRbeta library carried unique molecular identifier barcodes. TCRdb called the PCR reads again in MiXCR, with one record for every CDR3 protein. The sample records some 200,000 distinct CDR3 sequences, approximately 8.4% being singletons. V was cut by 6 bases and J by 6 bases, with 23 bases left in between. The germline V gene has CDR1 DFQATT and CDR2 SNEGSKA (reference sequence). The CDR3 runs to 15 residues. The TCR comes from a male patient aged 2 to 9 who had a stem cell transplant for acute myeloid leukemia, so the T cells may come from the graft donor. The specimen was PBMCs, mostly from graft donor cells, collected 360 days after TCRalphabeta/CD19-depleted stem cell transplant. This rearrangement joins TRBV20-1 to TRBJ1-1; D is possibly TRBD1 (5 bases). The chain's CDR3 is CSADGTESYSPEAFF. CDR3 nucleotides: TGCAGTGCGGACGGGACGGAGAGTTATAGCCCTGAAGCTTTCTTT.